This T cell receptor (beta chain) was identified during a study of identifying expanded T cells in peripheral blood. Trimming cost V 3 bases and J 3 bases, with 9 bases left between them. The germline gives CDR1 SEHNR, CDR2 FQNEAQ (reference sequence). CDR3 length: 13 residues. Clones were read by immunoSEQ multiplex PCR, and TCRdb kept only the in-frame ones, dropping some. The sample yields some 77,000 clones, around 90% seen once. J is TRBJ2-7 and V is TRBV7-9; D ambiguous. The sequencing input was blood. The TCR originated in a person aged 18 to 75 in good health. CDR3 residues: CASSFRGDYEQYF. The CDR3 DNA reads TGTGCCAGCAGCTTTCGCGGAGACTACGAGCAGTACTTC.